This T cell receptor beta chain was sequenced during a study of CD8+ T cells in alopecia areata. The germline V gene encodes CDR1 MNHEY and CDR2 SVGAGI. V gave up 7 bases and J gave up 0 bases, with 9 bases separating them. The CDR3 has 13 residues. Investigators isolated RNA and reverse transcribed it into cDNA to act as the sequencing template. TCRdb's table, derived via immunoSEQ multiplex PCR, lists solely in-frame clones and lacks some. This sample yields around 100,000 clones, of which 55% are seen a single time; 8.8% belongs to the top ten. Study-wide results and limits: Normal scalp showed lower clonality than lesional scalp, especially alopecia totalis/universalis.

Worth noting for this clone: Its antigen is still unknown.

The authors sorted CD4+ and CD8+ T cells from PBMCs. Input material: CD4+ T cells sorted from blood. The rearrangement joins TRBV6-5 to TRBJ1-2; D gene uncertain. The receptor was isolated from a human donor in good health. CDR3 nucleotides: TGTGCCAGCACAGCACGAACTAACTATGGCTACACCTTC. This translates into CASTARTNYGYTF.